Listed here are 22 T cell receptor beta chains from one sample, sequenced in a study of shared clonotypes between healthy human individuals. TCRdb's copy holds only in-frame clones and misses some; the assay was immunoSEQ multiplex PCR. This table holds about 1.5 million clones, roughly 98% found once. Sequencing was performed on naive CD4+ T cells sorted from blood. Subset defined: CD45RA+ positively selected. The receptor source for this set is a man under 40 in good health.

The CDR3 region is CASSATLANTQYF. In DNA, the CDR3 is TGTGCCAGCAGCGCCACCTTGGCGAATACGCAGTATTTT. The chain carries TRBV9 and TRBJ2-3, with D hard to call. The CDR3 has 13 amino acids. The germline CDR1 and CDR2 sequences are SGDLS and YYNGEE. The V and J ends lost 3 bases and 7 bases respectively, with 12 bases between them.

The V and J genes are TRBV6-5 and TRBJ1-5, with 10 bases identical to TRBD1. The germline CDR1 and CDR2 sequences are MNHEY and SVGAGI. V was clipped by 7 bases and J by 5 bases; unmatched bases: 5. CDR3 length equals 14 residues. In nucleotides, the CDR3 is TGTGCCAGCAAAGACGGGACAGGGGATCAGCCCCAGCATTTT. Its translation: CASKDGTGDQPQHF.

The rearrangement uses TRBV9 and TRBJ2-5; unclear D gene. Germline values: CDR1 SGDLS, CDR2 YYNGEE. The CDR3 length is 15 residues. V shed 0 bases and J shed 4 bases, with 13 bases lying between them. In DNA form, the CDR3 reads TGTGCCAGCAGCGTAGGGTCCGGGCTGGGAGAGACCCAGTACTTC. It is translated as CASSVGSGLGETQYF. Filled out from reference TRBV9 and TRBJ2-5, the complete variable domain reads DSGVTQTPKHLITATGQRVTLRCSPRSGDLSVYWYQQSLDQGLQFLIQYYNGEERAKGNILERFSAQQFPDLHSELNLSSLELGDSALYFCASSVGSGLGETQYFGPGTRLLVL.

The genes are TRBV28 and TRBJ2-2; no definite D call. This CDR3 has 14 residues. V lost 7 bases and J lost 0, with 9 bases in between. From germline, CDR1 is MDHEN and CDR2 SYDVKM. The CDR3 region is CASNIGPNTGELFF. CDR3 in DNA: TGTGCCAGCAACATAGGACCGAACACCGGGGAGCTGTTTTTT.

The chain uses TRBV18 and TRBJ2-4, with D unresolved. CDR1 is KGHSH, CDR2 LQKENI, per germline. V gave up 1 base and J gave up 0 bases, with 13 bases separating them. CDR3 length: 17 amino acids. The CDR3 sequence: CASSPLGGSPAKNIQYF. The CDR3 DNA sequence: TGTGCCAGCTCACCACTAGGCGGCTCGCCAGCCAAAAACATTCAGTACTTC.

This clone is a singleton in its sample. The chain is built from TRBV18 and TRBJ2-1, with TRBD2 as a possible D gene (5 bases). Germline V CDR1 and CDR2: KGHSH, LQKENI. The CDR3 runs 15 residues. Trimming removed 6 bases from V and 6 bases from J, with 18 bases in between. CDR3 DNA: TGTGCCAGCTCCCCGCTTGTGGGAGTTCGCAATGAGCAGTTCTTC. Translating gives CASSPLVGVRNEQFF.

In DNA form, the CDR3 reads TGTGCCAGCAGCACAGGGGTAGGAAACACCATATATTTT. Translation: CASSTGVGNTIYF. The chain joins TRBV11-3 to TRBJ1-3; 7 bases line up with TRBD1. The CDR3 spans 13 residues. CDR1 is SGHNT, CDR2 YENEEA, per germline. Trimming removed 5 bases from V and 4 bases from J; junction bases left unmatched: 2.

This clone was observed a handful of times. This chain uses TRBV5-1 with TRBJ2-7; the D gene is possibly TRBD1 (6 bases). The CDR3 contains 14 residues. Trimming pared 4 bases from V and 6 bases from J, leaving 17 bases between. CDR1 SGHRS and CDR2 YFSETQ come from the germline V gene. CDR3: CASSPDDRIGEQYF. CDR3 DNA: TGCGCCAGCAGCCCCGACGACAGGATAGGCGAGCAGTACTTC.

The chain carries TRBV27 and TRBJ2-1, with 9 bases aligning to TRBD2. The V gene's germline CDR1 is MNHEY and CDR2 SMNVEV (reference sequence). With 5 bases clipped from V and 9 bases from J, the junction kept 8 bases outside the gene matches. CDR3 length: 14 amino acids. The chain's CDR3 is CASSLSGSRREQFF. CDR3 in DNA: TGTGCCAGCAGTCTTAGCGGGAGTCGCCGTGAGCAGTTCTTC.

Of note for this clone: In the same sample, other DNA sequences code for this CDR3. V and J are TRBV28 and TRBJ2-7; unclear D gene. This CDR3 comprises 11 residues. Germline V gene data show CDR1 as MDHEN and CDR2 as SYDVKM. V lost 4 bases and J 4 bases, leaving 5 bases between the germline ends. CDR3 DNA: TGTGCCAGCAGTTCGGCGTACGAGCAGTACTTC. This sequence encodes CASSSAYEQYF.

The chain is built from TRBV7-6 and TRBJ2-7, with 8 bases that match TRBD1. This CDR3 has 15 amino acids. Trimming took 1 base from V and 0 from J; bases not matched to a gene: 2. Per the germline V gene, CDR1 is SGHVS and CDR2 is FNYEAQ. The CDR3 is CASSLGTGSSYEQYF. The CDR3 DNA follows: TGTGCCAGCAGCTTAGGGACAGGGAGCTCCTACGAGCAGTACTTC.

The chain uses TRBV28 and TRBJ2-7; the D gene could be TRBD1 or TRBD2 (5 bases each). The CDR3 consists of 13 residues. The germline V gene encodes CDR1 MDHEN and CDR2 SYDVKM. V was cut by 9 bases and J by 1 base, with 13 bases left in between. CDR3: CASIRGRSYEQYF. The CDR3 DNA sequence: TGTGCCAGTATACGGGGCCGATCCTACGAGCAGTACTTC.

The chain employs TRBV6-4 and TRBJ1-5; no clear D gene. The CDR3 totals 15 residues. V gave up 2 bases and J gave up 7 bases, with 15 bases separating them. Germline V gene lookup returns CDR1 MRHNA and CDR2 SNTAGT. CDR3 DNA sequence: TGTGCCAGCAGTGACCTGGTCGTATGGGAGCAGCCCCAGCATTTT. Its protein product is CASSDLVVWEQPQHF.

The chain couples TRBV6-5 to TRBJ2-3, with D perhaps TRBD1 (6 bases). V lost 2 bases and J 2 bases, leaving 11 bases between the germline ends. This CDR3 has 15 amino acids. The germline CDR1 and CDR2 sequences are MNHEY and SVGAGI. The CDR3 protein is CASSYDGQSTDTQYF. The DNA for the CDR3 is TGTGCCAGCAGTTACGATGGACAGTCCACAGATACGCAGTATTTT.

J is TRBJ1-5 and V is TRBV21-1; the table's D gene call, TRBD1, was not cross checked with the DNA. TRBV21-1 is a pseudogene segment. This CDR3 has 18 residues. In DNA, the CDR3 is TGTGCCAGCAGCAATTACGGACAGGCGACTTATAGCAATCAGCCCCAGCATTTT. Translation: CASSNYGQATYSNQPQHF.

This chain connects TRBV7-9 to TRBJ2-7; either TRBD1 or TRBD2 may fit D (5 bases each). V was shortened by 0 bases and J by 1 base, with 13 bases between the two germline ends. The CDR3 consists of 16 residues. CDR1 is SEHNR and CDR2 is FQNEAQ in the germline V gene (reference sequence). CDR3 coding DNA: TGTGCCAGCAGCTTAGCGTCCTCGGGGACGTCCTACGAGCAGTACTTC. Amino acids: CASSLASSGTSYEQYF.

This clone was recorded only once. A read error may produce the germline difference seen at one junction end. The same CDR3 can be traced to other DNA sequences in this sample. The chain links TRBV11-2 to TRBJ2-7, with D tentatively TRBD1 or TRBD2 (5 bases each). Germline CDR1 and CDR2: SGHAT and FQNNGV. This CDR3 has 14 amino acids. The CDR3 DNA sequence: TGTGCTAGCAGCTTAGTTGGGGGAGAATACGAGCAGTACTTC. Encoded protein: CASSLVGGEYEQYF.

This clone was seen a single time. V and J are TRBV30 and TRBJ1-5; D is undetermined. Germline CDR1 GTSNPN, CDR2 SVGIG (reference sequence). The CDR3 contains 14 residues. V was shortened by 0 bases and J by 3 bases, with 9 bases between the two germline ends. CDR3 sequence: CAWSVSSNNQPQHF. The CDR3 bases are TGTGCCTGGAGTGTAAGCAGTAACAATCAGCCCCAGCATTTT. Full variable domain (rest looked up from reference TRBV30 and TRBJ1-5): SQTIHQWPATLVQPVGSPLSLECTVEGTSNPNLYWYRQAAGRGLQLLFYSVGIGQISSEVPQNLSASRPQDRQFILSSKKLLLSDSGFYLCAWSVSSNNQPQHFGDGTRLSIL.

The V and J genes are TRBV7-9 and TRBJ1-5; D perhaps matches TRBD1 (5 bases). The V and J ends lost 0 bases and 6 bases respectively, with 9 bases between them. Germline-derived CDR1 and CDR2 are SEHNR and FQNEAQ (reference sequence). This CDR3 has 14 amino acids. CDR3 sequence (DNA): TGTGCCAGCAGCTTAGCGGCCGGGGGTCAGCCCCAGCATTTT. Translating it yields CASSLAAGGQPQHF.

CDR3 amino acids: CASSKGGPWVYEQYF. DNA of the CDR3: TGTGCCAGCTCGAAGGGGGGTCCATGGGTATACGAGCAGTACTTC. The chain is built from TRBV5-4 and TRBJ2-7; D tentatively reads TRBD1 or TRBD2 (6 bases each). The CDR3 sequence is 15 residues long. V was pared by 7 bases and J by 4 bases, with 21 bases between. CDR1 is SGHNT and CDR2 is YYREEE in the germline V gene (reference sequence).

The chain carries TRBV9 and TRBJ2-5, with unresolved D. Germline CDR1 and CDR2: SGDLS and YYNGEE. This CDR3 is 13 amino acids long. The V gene lost 6 bases and the J gene lost 8 bases, with 17 bases spanning the gap. The DNA for the CDR3 is TGTGCCAGCACCCAGGACCCCTTAGGTACCCAGTACTTC. Residues: CASTQDPLGTQYF.

Regarding this clone: Additional DNA sequences in this sample encode the identical CDR3. The V and J genes are TRBV2 and TRBJ2-2; TRBD1 agrees at 8 bases. Germline loops: CDR1 SNHLY, CDR2 FYNNEI. After removal of 6 bases from V and 4 bases from J, the junction contained 4 bases not matched to a gene. CDR3 length: 14 residues. The CDR3 reads CASSGTGGTGELFF. The DNA for the CDR3 is TGTGCCAGCAGCGGGACAGGAGGCACCGGGGAGCTGTTTTTT.